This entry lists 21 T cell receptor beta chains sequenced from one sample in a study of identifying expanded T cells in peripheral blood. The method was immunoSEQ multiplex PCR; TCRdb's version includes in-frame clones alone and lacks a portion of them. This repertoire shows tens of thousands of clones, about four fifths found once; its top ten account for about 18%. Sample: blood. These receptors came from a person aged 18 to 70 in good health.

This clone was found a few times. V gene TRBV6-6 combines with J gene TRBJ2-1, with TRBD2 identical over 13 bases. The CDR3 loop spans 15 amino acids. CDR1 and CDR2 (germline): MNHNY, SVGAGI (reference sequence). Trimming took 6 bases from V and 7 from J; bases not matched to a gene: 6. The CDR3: CASSPGTSGKNEQFF. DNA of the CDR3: TGTGCCAGCAGCCCCGGGACTAGCGGGAAGAATGAGCAGTTCTTC.

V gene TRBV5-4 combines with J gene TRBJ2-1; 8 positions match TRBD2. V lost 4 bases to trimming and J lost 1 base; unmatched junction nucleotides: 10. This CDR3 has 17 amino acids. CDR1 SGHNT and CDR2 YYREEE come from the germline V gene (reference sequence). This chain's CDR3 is CASSTPEREWSYNEQFF. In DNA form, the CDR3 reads TGTGCCAGCAGCACACCGGAGCGGGAGTGGTCCTACAATGAGCAGTTCTTC.

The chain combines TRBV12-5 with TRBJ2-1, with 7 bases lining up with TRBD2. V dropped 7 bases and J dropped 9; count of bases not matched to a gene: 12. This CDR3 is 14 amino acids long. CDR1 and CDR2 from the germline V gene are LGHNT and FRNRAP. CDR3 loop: CASAIERDRGEQFF. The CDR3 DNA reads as TGTGCTAGTGCCATTGAGCGGGATCGAGGTGAGCAGTTCTTC.

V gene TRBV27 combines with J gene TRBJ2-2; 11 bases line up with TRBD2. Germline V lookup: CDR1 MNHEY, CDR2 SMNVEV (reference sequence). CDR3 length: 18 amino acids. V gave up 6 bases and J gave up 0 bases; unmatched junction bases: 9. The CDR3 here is CASRLGTSGIANTGELFF. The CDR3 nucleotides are TGTGCCAGCAGACTAGGGACTAGCGGCATCGCGAACACCGGGGAGCTGTTTTTT.

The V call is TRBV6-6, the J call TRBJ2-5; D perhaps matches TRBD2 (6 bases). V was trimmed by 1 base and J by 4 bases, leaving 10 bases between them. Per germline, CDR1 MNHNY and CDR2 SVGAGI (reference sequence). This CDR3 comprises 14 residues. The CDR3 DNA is TGTGCCAGCAGTTACTACGAGGGAGGAGAGACCCAGTACTTC. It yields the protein CASSYYEGGETQYF.

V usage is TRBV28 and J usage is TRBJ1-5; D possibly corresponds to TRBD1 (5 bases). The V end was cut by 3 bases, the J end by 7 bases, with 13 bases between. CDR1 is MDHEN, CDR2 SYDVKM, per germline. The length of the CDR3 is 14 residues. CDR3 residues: CASSLMGEGQPQHF. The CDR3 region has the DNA TGTGCCAGCAGTTTGATGGGGGAAGGGCAGCCCCAGCATTTT.

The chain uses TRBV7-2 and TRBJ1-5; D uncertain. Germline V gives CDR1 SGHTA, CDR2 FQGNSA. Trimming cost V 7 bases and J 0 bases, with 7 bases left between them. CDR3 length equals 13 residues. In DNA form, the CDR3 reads TGTGCCAGCACTGATTATAGCAATCAGCCCCAGCATTTT. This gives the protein CASTDYSNQPQHF.

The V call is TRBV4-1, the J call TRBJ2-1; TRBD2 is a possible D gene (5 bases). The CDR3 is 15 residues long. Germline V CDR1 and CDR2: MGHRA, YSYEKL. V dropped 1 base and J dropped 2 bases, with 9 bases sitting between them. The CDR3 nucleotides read TGCGCCAGCAGCCAAGCGGGGTTGGCCTACAATGAGCAGTTCTTC. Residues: CASSQAGLAYNEQFF.

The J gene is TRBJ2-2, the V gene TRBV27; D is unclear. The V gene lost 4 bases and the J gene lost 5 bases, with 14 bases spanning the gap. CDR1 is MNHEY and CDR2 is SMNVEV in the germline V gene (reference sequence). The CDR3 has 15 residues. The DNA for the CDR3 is TGTGCCAGCAGTTCTAAGCCCATGGGGACCGGGGAGCTGTTTTTT. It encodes CASSSKPMGTGELFF.

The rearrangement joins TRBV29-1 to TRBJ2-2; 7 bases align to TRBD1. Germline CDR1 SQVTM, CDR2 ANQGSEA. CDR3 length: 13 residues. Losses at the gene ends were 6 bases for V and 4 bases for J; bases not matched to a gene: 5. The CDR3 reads CSVDRAFTGELFF. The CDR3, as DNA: TGCAGCGTAGACAGGGCTTTCACCGGGGAGCTGTTTTTT.

DNA for the CDR3: TGTGCCAGCAGTCGATATACAGGGGTAGGAGAGCAGTACTTC. Its protein product is CASSRYTGVGEQYF. The chain employs TRBV28 and TRBJ2-7, with 7 bases lining up with TRBD1. Losses at the gene ends were 5 bases for V and 7 bases for J; bases not matched to a gene: 11. The CDR3 totals 14 residues. Per germline, CDR1 MDHEN and CDR2 SYDVKM.

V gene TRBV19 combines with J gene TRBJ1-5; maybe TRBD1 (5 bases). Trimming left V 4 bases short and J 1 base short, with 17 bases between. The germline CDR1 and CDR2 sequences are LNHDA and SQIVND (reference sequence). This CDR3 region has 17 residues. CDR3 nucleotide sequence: TGTGCCAGTAGTACCACCCGGGACGGTATAAGCAATCAGCCCCAGCATTTT. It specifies CASSTTRDGISNQPQHF. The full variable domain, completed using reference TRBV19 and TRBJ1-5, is DGGITQSPKYLFRKEGQNVTLSCEQNLNHDAMYWYRQDPGQGLRLIYYSQIVNDFQKGDIAEGYSVSREKKESFPLTVTSAQKNPTAFYLCASSTTRDGISNQPQHFGDGTRLSIL.

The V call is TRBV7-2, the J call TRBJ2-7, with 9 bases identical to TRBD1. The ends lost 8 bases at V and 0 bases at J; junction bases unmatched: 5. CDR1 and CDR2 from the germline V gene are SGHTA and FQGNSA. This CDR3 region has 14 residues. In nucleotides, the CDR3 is TGTGCCAGCCAAGAACAGGGGGCCTCCTACGAGCAGTACTTC. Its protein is CASQEQGASYEQYF.

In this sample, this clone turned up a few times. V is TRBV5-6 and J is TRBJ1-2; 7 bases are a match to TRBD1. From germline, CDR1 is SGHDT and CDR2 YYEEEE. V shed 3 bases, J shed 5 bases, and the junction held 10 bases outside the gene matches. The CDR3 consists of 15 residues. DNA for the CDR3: TGTGCCAGCAGCTCTGGGGGGACAGCCCCTTATGGCTACACCTTC. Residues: CASSSGGTAPYGYTF.

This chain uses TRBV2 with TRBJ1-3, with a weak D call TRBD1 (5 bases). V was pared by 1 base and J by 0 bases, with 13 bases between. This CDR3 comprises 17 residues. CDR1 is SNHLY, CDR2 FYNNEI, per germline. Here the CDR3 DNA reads TGTGCCAGCAGTGAAGTGGGGGTCAGCGGCTCTGGAAACACCATATATTTT. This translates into CASSEVGVSGSGNTIYF.

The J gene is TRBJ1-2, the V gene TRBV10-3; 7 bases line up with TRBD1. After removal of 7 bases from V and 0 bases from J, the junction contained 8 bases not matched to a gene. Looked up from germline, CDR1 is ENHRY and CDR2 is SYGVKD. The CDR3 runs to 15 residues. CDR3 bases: TGTGCCATCACCGCGGGACAGCTTGCTAACTATGGCTACACCTTC. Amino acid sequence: CAITAGQLANYGYTF.

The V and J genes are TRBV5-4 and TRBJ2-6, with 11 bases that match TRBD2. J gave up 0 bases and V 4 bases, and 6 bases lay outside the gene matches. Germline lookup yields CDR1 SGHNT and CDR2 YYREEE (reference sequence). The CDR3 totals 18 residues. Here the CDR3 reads CASSRGLAENSGANVLTF. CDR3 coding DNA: TGTGCCAGCAGCCGGGGACTAGCGGAGAACTCTGGGGCCAACGTCCTGACTTTC.

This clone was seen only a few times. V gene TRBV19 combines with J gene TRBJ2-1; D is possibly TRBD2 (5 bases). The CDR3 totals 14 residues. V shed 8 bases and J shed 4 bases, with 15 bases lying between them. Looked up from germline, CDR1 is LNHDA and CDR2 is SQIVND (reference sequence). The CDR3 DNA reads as TGTGCCAGTGTATCCGATCCGGGATACAATGAGCAGTTCTTC. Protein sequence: CASVSDPGYNEQFF.

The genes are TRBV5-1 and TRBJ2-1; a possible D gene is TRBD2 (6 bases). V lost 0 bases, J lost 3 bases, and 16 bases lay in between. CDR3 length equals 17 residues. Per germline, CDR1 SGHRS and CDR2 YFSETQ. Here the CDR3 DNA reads TGCGCCAGCAGCTTGGAACGGGGCAGGGACTTCTACAATGAGCAGTTCTTC. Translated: CASSLERGRDFYNEQFF.

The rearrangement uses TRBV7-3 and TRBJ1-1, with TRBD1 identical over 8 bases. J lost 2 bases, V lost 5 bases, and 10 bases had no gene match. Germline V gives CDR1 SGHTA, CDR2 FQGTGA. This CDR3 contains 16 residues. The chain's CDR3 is CASSPAGQGANTEAFF. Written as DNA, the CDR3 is TGTGCCAGCAGCCCAGCCGGACAGGGCGCTAACACTGAAGCTTTCTTT.

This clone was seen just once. The CDR3 loop is CASSAGTSGETQYF. For the CDR3, the DNA is TGTGCCAGCAGCGCAGGGACTAGCGGAGAGACCCAGTACTTC. This chain links TRBV6-6 with TRBJ2-5; TRBD2 matches 11 bases. This CDR3 is 14 amino acids long. Germline V gene data show CDR1 as MNHNY and CDR2 as SVGAGI (reference sequence). The trim removed 6 bases at V and 4 bases at J, leaving 4 bases unmatched.